The clone carrying this T cell receptor (beta chain) was picked up a small number of times. What it recognizes is unknown. The sample is drawn from a study of CD8 T cells in ankylosing spondylitis. Regarding the study as a whole: It appeared that ankylosing spondylitis blood was characterized by a TCR beta motif of several highly homologous variants. Reports of some motif variants in reactive arthritis synovial fluid and blood predate this one.

TCRdb reprocessed the 5' RACE reads via MiXCR and lists one record per CDR3 protein. The top ten clones hold roughly 15% of a sample with more than 250,000 distinct CDR3 sequences, around 7.6% of them seen once. Trimming took off 1 base at V and 5 bases at J, with 14 bases between the two ends. The CDR3 length is 15 residues. CDR1 and CDR2 from the germline V gene are LGHNA and YSLEER. The rearrangement uses TRBV4-3 and TRBJ2-5, with D perhaps matching TRBD1 (6 bases). The receptor was isolated from a male donor with ankylosing spondylitis. The sequencing sample was made of blood, either unsorted or a sorted T cell fraction (not recorded which). This CDR3 is CASSQGPGADETQYF. CDR3 nucleotide sequence: TGCGCCAGCAGCCAAGGGCCAGGGGCAGATGAGACCCAGTACTTC.